This passage covers 20 T cell receptor beta chains from one sample sequenced in a study of blood T cell repertoires in COVID-19. The table came from immunoSEQ multiplex PCR; TCRdb's copy has only in-frame clones and leaves some out. This sample has more than 200,000 clones, with roughly 80% found just once. The source material was peripheral blood. The source of these receptors is a woman older than 75 with acute or convalescent COVID-19.

The V gene is TRBV5-1, the J gene TRBJ2-2; the match to TRBD1 covers 7 bases. The CDR3 is made up of 15 amino acids. Unmatched junction bases numbered 8, after V lost 4 bases and J lost 5 bases. CDR1 SGHRS and CDR2 YFSETQ come from the germline V gene. In DNA, the CDR3 is TGCGCCAGCAGCATAAACAGGGGTCGGACCGGGGAGCTGTTTTTT. It yields the protein CASSINRGRTGELFF.

This chain joins TRBV11-3 and TRBJ2-1, with 12 bases matching TRBD2. Germline loops: CDR1 SGHNT, CDR2 YENEEA. The CDR3 is 15 residues long. After removal of 3 bases from V and 9 bases from J, the junction contained 6 bases not matched to a gene. In DNA form, the CDR3 reads TGTGCCAGCAGCTTGACTAGCGGGAGCTTCGGTGAGCAGTTCTTC. Encoded protein: CASSLTSGSFGEQFF.

V and J are TRBV6-6 and TRBJ2-6; 8 bases match TRBD1. Germline V gene lookup returns CDR1 MNHNY and CDR2 SVGAGI (reference sequence). This CDR3 region has 15 residues. J lost 4 bases, V lost 4 bases, and 3 bases had no gene match. CDR3 residues: CASSSQGAGANVLTF. CDR3 DNA: TGTGCCAGCAGTTCCCAGGGGGCGGGGGCCAACGTCCTGACTTTC.

The rearrangement links TRBV5-4 to TRBJ1-1, with D possibly matching TRBD1 (5 bases). Trimming took off 2 bases at V and 6 bases at J, with 11 bases between the two ends. This CDR3 region has 13 residues. The V gene's germline CDR1 is SGHNT and CDR2 YYREEE (reference sequence). The CDR3 DNA reads TGTGCCAGCAGCTTTACGGGGGTCCCTGAAGCTTTCTTT. This gives the protein CASSFTGVPEAFF.

The chain recombines TRBV7-2 with TRBJ2-1; weak D call: TRBD1 (5 bases). CDR3 length: 13 residues. CDR1 is SGHTA and CDR2 is FQGNSA in the germline V gene. Trimming stripped 4 bases from V and 10 bases from J, with 14 bases between. The CDR3 DNA sequence: TGTGCCAGCAGCTCACAGGCTAGGGGCGAGCAGTTCTTC. This sequence encodes CASSSQARGEQFF.

In nucleotides, the CDR3 is TGCGCCAGCACCCCTGGGGGCAGGGTTCCCCAAGAGACCCAGTACTTC. It translates to CASTPGGRVPQETQYF. This sequence joins TRBV5-1 and TRBJ2-5; tentative D call: TRBD1 (6 bases). V lost 6 bases, J lost 1 base, and 19 bases lay in between. Germline loops: CDR1 SGHRS, CDR2 YFSETQ. The length of the CDR3 is 16 residues.

This chain links TRBV5-1 with TRBJ2-5, with D perhaps matching TRBD2 (7 bases). The V gene lost 2 bases and the J gene lost 3 bases, with 14 bases spanning the gap. This CDR3 spans 15 amino acids. Germline values: CDR1 SGHRS, CDR2 YFSETQ. The CDR3 bases are TGCGCCAGCAGCTTACAAGGGGGGGTGGAAGAGACCCAGTACTTC. Translation gives CASSLQGGVEETQYF.

The chain joins TRBV5-1 to TRBJ2-2; 8 bases align to TRBD1. Looked up from germline, CDR1 is SGHRS and CDR2 is YFSETQ. The trim removed 2 bases at V and 7 bases at J, leaving 10 bases unmatched. The CDR3 is 16 amino acids. The CDR3 loop reads CASSLTGGRMVGELFF. Written as DNA, the CDR3 is TGCGCCAGCAGCTTAACAGGGGGACGAATGGTCGGGGAGCTGTTTTTT.

This chain joins TRBV19 and TRBJ1-6; no reliable D call. V shed 0 bases and J shed 2 bases, with 11 bases lying between them. Germline V gives CDR1 LNHDA, CDR2 SQIVND (reference sequence). The CDR3 runs to 17 residues. The DNA of the CDR3 is TGTGCCAGTAGTATAGATGGAGGGCGGACCTATAATTCACCCCTCCACTTT. This translates into CASSIDGGRTYNSPLHF. Full variable domain (missing parts from reference TRBV19 and TRBJ1-6): DGGITQSPKYLFRKEGQNVTLSCEQNLNHDAMYWYRQDPGQGLRLIYYSQIVNDFQKGDIAEGYSVSREKKESFPLTVTSAQKNPTAFYLCASSIDGGRTYNSPLHFGNGTRLTVT.

This chain connects TRBV5-1 to TRBJ1-2; 10 nucleotides match TRBD1. The germline gives CDR1 SGHRS, CDR2 YFSETQ. The CDR3 runs to 16 residues. Losses at the gene ends were 4 bases for V and 8 bases for J; bases not matched to a gene: 14. This CDR3 reads CASSPRDRGTLGGYTF. In DNA, the CDR3 is TGCGCCAGCAGCCCCCGGGACAGGGGAACCCTCGGCGGCTACACCTTC. Drawing the rest from reference TRBV5-1 and TRBJ1-2, the complete variable domain is KAGVTQTPRYLIKTRGQQVTLSCSPISGHRSVSWYQQTPGQGLQFLFEYFSETQRNKGNFPGRFSGRQFSNSRSEMNVSTLELGDSALYLCASSPRDRGTLGGYTFGSGTRLTVV.

The V and J genes are TRBV7-6 and TRBJ1-3; D remains ambiguous. From germline, CDR1 is SGHVS and CDR2 FNYEAQ. This CDR3 is 16 amino acids long. V gave up 1 base and J gave up 0 bases, with 10 bases separating them. CDR3 region: CASSLGAGVSGNTIYF. The CDR3 region has the DNA TGTGCCAGCAGCTTAGGGGCGGGAGTCTCTGGAAACACCATATATTTT. The whole variable domain, filled in from reference TRBV7-6 and TRBJ1-3, reads GAGVSQSPRYKVTKRGQDVALRCDPISGHVSLYWYRQALGQGPEFLTYFNYEAQQDKSGLPNDRFSAERPEGSISTLTIQRTEQRDSAMYRCASSLGAGVSGNTIYFGEGSWLTVV.

This rearrangement joins TRBV5-4 to TRBJ2-3; no reliable D call. Trimming removed 4 bases at V and 0 bases at J, with 9 bases between. The CDR3 is 14 residues long. CDR1 is SGHNT and CDR2 is YYREEE in the germline V gene (reference sequence). CDR3 sequence (DNA): TGTGCCAGCAGCCCTTTAGAAAGCACAGATACGCAGTATTTT. It is translated as CASSPLESTDTQYF.

V gene TRBV3-1 (or the pseudogene TRBV3-2) combines with J gene TRBJ2-5, with 11 bases identical to TRBD1. Per the germline V gene, CDR1 is LGHDT and CDR2 is YNNKEL (reference sequence). V lost 4 bases to trimming and J lost 3 bases; unmatched junction nucleotides: 4. This CDR3 is built from 15 residues. The CDR3 DNA follows: TGTGCCAGCAGCCTACGGACAGGGGGCAAAGAGACCCAGTACTTC. This translates into CASSLRTGGKETQYF.

The chain has TRBV5-6 and TRBJ2-6; 12 bases agree with TRBD1. CDR3 size: 18 residues. CDR1 and CDR2 (germline): SGHDT, YYEEEE. The J segment lost 3 bases and the V segment lost 4 bases, leaving 8 bases of the junction unmatched. The CDR3, as DNA: TGTGCCAGCAGCGGGACCGGGACAGGGGGCAGTGGGGCCAACGTCCTGACTTTC. It is translated as CASSGTGTGGSGANVLTF.

The rearrangement joins TRBV5-4 to TRBJ2-7; D possibly corresponds to TRBD1 (5 bases). V was trimmed by 4 bases and J by 0 bases, leaving 11 bases between them. CDR3 length equals 14 residues. CDR1 and CDR2 from the germline V gene are SGHNT and YYREEE (reference sequence). The CDR3, as DNA: TGTGCCAGCAGCCCCCGACAGAGCTCCTACGAGCAGTACTTC. Amino acids: CASSPRQSSYEQYF.

This chain links TRBV3-1 (or the pseudogene TRBV3-2) with TRBJ2-5, with D perhaps TRBD1 (6 bases). The ends were cut back, 2 bases at V and 5 bases at J, with 6 bases in the middle. The CDR3 spans 12 residues. From germline, CDR1 is LGHDT and CDR2 YNNKEL (reference sequence). This chain's CDR3 is CASSQRGETQYF. CDR3 nucleotide sequence: TGTGCCAGCAGCCAAAGGGGGGAGACCCAGTACTTC.

The CDR3 DNA reads as TGTGCCAGCGCATCGCAGGGGGATCGTAATTCACCCCTCCACTTT. This translates into CASASQGDRNSPLHF. V and J are TRBV19 and TRBJ1-6; 7 bases align to TRBD1. J gave up 6 bases and V 9 bases, and 11 bases lay outside the gene matches. This CDR3 is built from 15 residues. CDR1 LNHDA and CDR2 SQIVND come from the germline V gene (reference sequence).

The gene calls are TRBV9 and TRBJ2-3; 11 bases agree with TRBD2. CDR3 length: 15 residues. Germline V gene lookup returns CDR1 SGDLS and CDR2 YYNGEE. V shed 7 bases, J shed 4 bases, and the junction held 8 bases outside the gene matches. The CDR3 protein is CASGVAGGRSDTQYF. CDR3 bases: TGTGCCAGCGGAGTAGCGGGAGGGCGATCAGATACGCAGTATTTT.

This clone appeared a single time. The gene calls are TRBV7-2 and TRBJ1-2; unclear D gene. V lost 5 bases and J lost 0, with 16 bases in between. The germline CDR1 and CDR2 sequences are SGHTA and FQGNSA. The CDR3 extends over 16 amino acids. CDR3 in DNA: TGTGCCAGCAGCCCGGCGGAGGTCCAAGCTAACTATGGCTACACCTTC. Protein: CASSPAEVQANYGYTF.

The chain links TRBV28 to TRBJ1-1; possible D gene TRBD1, 6 bases. Germline V gene sequence: CDR1 MDHEN, CDR2 SYDVKM. The CDR3 runs to 13 residues. Trimming pared 10 bases from V and 8 bases from J, leaving 20 bases between. Written as DNA, the CDR3 is TGTGCCACCGAGGACAGAATGAACAGGGAAGCTTTCTTT. The encoded protein is CATEDRMNREAFF.